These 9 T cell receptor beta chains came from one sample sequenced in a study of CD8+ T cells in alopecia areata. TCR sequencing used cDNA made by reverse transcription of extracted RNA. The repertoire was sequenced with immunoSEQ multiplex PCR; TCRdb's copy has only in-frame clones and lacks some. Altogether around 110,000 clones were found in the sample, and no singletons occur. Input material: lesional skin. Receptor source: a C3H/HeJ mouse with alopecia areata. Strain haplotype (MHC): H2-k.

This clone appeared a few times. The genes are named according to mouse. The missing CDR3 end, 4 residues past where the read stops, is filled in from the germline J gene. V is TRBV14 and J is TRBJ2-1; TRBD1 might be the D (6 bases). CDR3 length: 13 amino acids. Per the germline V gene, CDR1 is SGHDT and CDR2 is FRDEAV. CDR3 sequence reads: CASSFSTGAEQFF. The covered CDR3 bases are TGTGCCAGCAGTTTCTCCACAGGGGCT.

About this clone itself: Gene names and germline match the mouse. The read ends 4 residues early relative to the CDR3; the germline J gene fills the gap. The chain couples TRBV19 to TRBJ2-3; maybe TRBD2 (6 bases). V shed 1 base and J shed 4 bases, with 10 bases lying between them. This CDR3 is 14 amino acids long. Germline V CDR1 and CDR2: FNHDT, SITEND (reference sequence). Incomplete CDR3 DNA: TGTGCCAGCAGTATATTCGGGGGGACAGAA. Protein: CASSIFGGTE. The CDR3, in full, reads CASSIFGGTETLYF.

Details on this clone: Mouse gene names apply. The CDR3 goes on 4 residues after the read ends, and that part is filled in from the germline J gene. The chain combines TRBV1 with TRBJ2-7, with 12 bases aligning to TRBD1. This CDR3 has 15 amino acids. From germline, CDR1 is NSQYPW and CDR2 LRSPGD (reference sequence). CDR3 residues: CTCSGRDRGLDEQYF. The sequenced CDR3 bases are TGCACCTGCAGTGGCCGGGACAGGGGGCTCGAT.

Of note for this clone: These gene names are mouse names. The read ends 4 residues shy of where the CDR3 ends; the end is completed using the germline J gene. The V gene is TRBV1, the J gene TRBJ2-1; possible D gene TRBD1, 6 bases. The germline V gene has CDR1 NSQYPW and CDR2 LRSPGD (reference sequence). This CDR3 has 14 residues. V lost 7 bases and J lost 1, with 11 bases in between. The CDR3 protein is CTCNGQKNYAEQFF. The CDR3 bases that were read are TGCACCTGCAACGGACAGAAAAACTATGCT.

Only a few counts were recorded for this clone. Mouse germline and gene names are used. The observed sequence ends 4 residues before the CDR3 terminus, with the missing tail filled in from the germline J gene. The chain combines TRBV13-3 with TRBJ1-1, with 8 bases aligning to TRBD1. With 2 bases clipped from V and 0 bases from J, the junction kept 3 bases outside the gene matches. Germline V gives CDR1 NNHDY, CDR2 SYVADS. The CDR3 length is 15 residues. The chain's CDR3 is CASSDWDRSNTEVFF. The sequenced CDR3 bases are TGTGCCAGCAGTGACTGGGACAGGTCAAACACA.

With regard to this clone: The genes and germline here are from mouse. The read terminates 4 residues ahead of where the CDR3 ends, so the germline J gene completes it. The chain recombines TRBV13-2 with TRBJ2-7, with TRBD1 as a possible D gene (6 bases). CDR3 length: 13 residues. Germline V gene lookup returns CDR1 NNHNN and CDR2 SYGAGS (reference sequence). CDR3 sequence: CASGDGGTYEQYF. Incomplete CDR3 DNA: TGTGCCAGCGGTGATGGAGGGACATAT.

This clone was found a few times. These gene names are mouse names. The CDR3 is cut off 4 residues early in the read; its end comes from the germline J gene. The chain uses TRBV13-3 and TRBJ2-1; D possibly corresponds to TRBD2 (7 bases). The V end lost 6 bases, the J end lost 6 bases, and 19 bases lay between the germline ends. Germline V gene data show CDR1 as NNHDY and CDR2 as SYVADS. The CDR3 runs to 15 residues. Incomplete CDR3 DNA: TGTGCCAGCAAAGACTGGGAGGGGGGGGGTGCT. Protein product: CASKDWEGGGA. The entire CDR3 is CASKDWEGGGAEQFF.

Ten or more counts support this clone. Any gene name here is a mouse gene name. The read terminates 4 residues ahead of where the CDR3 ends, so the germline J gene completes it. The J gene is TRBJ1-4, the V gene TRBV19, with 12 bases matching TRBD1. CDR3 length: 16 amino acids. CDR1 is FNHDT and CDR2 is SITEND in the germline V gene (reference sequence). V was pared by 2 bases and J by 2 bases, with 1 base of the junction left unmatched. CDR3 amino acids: CASSMGTGGSNERLFF. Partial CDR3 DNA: TGTGCCAGCAGTATGGGGACAGGGGGCTCCAACGAA.

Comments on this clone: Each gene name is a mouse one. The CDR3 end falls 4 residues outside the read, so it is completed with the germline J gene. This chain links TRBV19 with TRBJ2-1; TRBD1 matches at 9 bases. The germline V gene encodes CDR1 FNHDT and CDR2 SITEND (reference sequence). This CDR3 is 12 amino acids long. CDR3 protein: CASWDREAEQFF. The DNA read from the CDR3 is TGTGCCAGCTGGGACAGGGAGGCT.